The rows below give T cell receptor beta chains drawn from one sample of a study of somatic mutations in cytotoxic T cells in rheumatoid arthritis. Sequenced by immunoSEQ multiplex PCR; TCRdb stores in-frame clones only, minus some. This repertoire shows about 10,000 clones, approximately 91% found once; its top ten account for 1.1%. Input material: CD4+ T cells sorted from blood. All receptors come from a woman younger than 30 with rheumatoid arthritis. CDR3s include the opening cysteine and the closing phenylalanine or tryptophan. The D gene is left open where the match is weak. Clone size appears in some rows only: once, few, many, or a class for an expanded clone.

V gene: TRBV19; J gene: TRBJ2-7; CDR3 length: 12; D gene: TRBD1; clone size: NA; CDR3 protein: CASAQGGYEQYF; CDR3 DNA: TGTGCCAGTGCACAGGGGGGCTACGAGCAGTACTTC
V gene: TRBV7-3; J gene: TRBJ2-1; CDR3 length: 15; D gene: NA; clone size: NA; CDR3 protein: CASSLGGTGHSEQFF; CDR3 DNA: TGTGCCAGCAGCTTAGGGGGGACCGGGCATTCTGAGCAGTTCTTC
V gene: TRBV11-2; J gene: TRBJ2-1; CDR3 length: 15; D gene: NA; clone size: NA; CDR3 protein: CASSLVGGTGGEQFF; CDR3 DNA: TGTGCCAGCAGCCTTGTAGGAGGGACCGGGGGTGAGCAGTTCTTC
V gene: TRBV28; J gene: TRBJ2-7; CDR3 length: 14; D gene: NA; clone size: NA; CDR3 protein: CASSVTGLKNEQYF; CDR3 DNA: TGTGCCAGCAGTGTGACAGGACTTAAGAACGAGCAGTACTTC
V gene: TRBV6-5; J gene: TRBJ1-1; CDR3 length: 14; D gene: TRBD1; clone size: NA; CDR3 protein: CASRTGGMNTEAFF; CDR3 DNA: TGTGCCAGCCGGACAGGGGGGATGAACACTGAAGCTTTCTTT
V gene: TRBV10-3; J gene: TRBJ2-5; CDR3 length: 14; D gene: NA; clone size: NA; CDR3 protein: CAISGQSWGETQYF; CDR3 DNA: TGTGCCATCAGTGGACAGTCCTGGGGAGAGACCCAGTACTTC
V gene: TRBV28; J gene: TRBJ1-6; CDR3 length: 14; D gene: NA; clone size: NA; CDR3 protein: CASRSPIAFSPLHF; CDR3 DNA: TGTGCCAGCAGATCCCCTATAGCTTTTTCACCCCTCCACTTT
V gene: TRBV7-3; J gene: TRBJ1-6; CDR3 length: 16; D gene: TRBD1; clone size: NA; CDR3 protein: CASSRTGTGTNSPLHF; CDR3 DNA: TGTGCCAGCAGCAGGACCGGGACAGGGACTAATTCACCCCTCCACTTT
V gene: TRBV30; J gene: TRBJ1-2; CDR3 length: 13; D gene: TRBD1; clone size: NA; CDR3 protein: CAWIGTGWGGYTF; CDR3 DNA: TGTGCCTGGATAGGGACAGGGTGGGGTGGCTACACCTTC
V gene: TRBV7-8; J gene: TRBJ1-2; CDR3 length: 16; D gene: NA; clone size: NA; CDR3 protein: CASSSLKQGRNYGYTF; CDR3 DNA: TGTGCCAGCAGCTCCCTCAAGCAGGGGCGTAACTATGGCTACACCTTC
V gene: TRBV4-1; J gene: TRBJ2-3; CDR3 length: 18; D gene: TRBD1; clone size: once; CDR3 protein: CASSQRDRGLKDPGTQYF; CDR3 DNA: TGCGCCAGCAGCCAAAGGGACAGGGGGCTGAAAGACCCCGGTACGCAGTATTTT
V gene: TRBV7-9; J gene: TRBJ1-6; CDR3 length: 12; D gene: NA; clone size: NA; CDR3 protein: CASSFGNSPLHF; CDR3 DNA: TGTGCCAGCAGCTTCGGGAATTCACCCCTCCACTTT
V gene: TRBV5-6; J gene: TRBJ2-1; CDR3 length: 15; D gene: NA; clone size: NA; CDR3 protein: CASSLGTGSYNEQFF; CDR3 DNA: TGTGCCAGCAGCTTGGGCACGGGCTCCTACAATGAGCAGTTCTTC
V gene: TRBV28; J gene: TRBJ1-2; CDR3 length: 15; D gene: TRBD1; clone size: NA; CDR3 protein: CASSTGGAGAYGYTF; CDR3 DNA: TGTGCCAGCAGTACAGGGGGCGCGGGCGCCTATGGCTACACCTTC
V gene: TRBV5-4; J gene: TRBJ2-7; CDR3 length: 14; D gene: TRBD1; clone size: NA; CDR3 protein: CASSFGQGIYEQYF; CDR3 DNA: TGTGCCAGCAGTTTTGGACAGGGGATCTACGAGCAGTACTTC
V gene: TRBV7-2; J gene: TRBJ2-1; CDR3 length: 15; D gene: TRBD2; clone size: NA; CDR3 protein: CASSLVPSGGFEQFF; CDR3 DNA: TGTGCCAGCAGCTTAGTCCCTAGCGGGGGGTTCGAGCAGTTCTTC
V gene: TRBV5-1; J gene: TRBJ2-3; CDR3 length: 15; D gene: TRBD2; clone size: NA; CDR3 protein: CASRGAGGSTDTQYF; CDR3 DNA: TGCGCCAGCAGAGGAGCGGGGGGATCCACAGATACGCAGTATTTT
V gene: TRBV4-1; J gene: TRBJ1-1; CDR3 length: 13; D gene: NA; clone size: NA; CDR3 protein: CASSQDLGQRAFF; CDR3 DNA: TGCGCCAGCAGCCAAGATCTGGGTCAGCGGGCTTTCTTT
V gene: TRBV6-5; J gene: TRBJ2-3; CDR3 length: 15; D gene: TRBD2; clone size: NA; CDR3 protein: CASRDRTSGADTQYF; CDR3 DNA: TGTGCCAGCAGGGACCGGACTAGCGGGGCAGATACGCAGTATTTT
V gene: TRBV7-8; J gene: TRBJ1-3; CDR3 length: 16; D gene: NA; clone size: NA; CDR3 protein: CASSLNLQVSGNTIYF; CDR3 DNA: TGTGCCAGCAGCTTAAATTTACAGGTCTCTGGAAACACCATATATTTT
V gene: TRBV7-9; J gene: TRBJ1-3; CDR3 length: 15; D gene: NA; clone size: NA; CDR3 protein: CASSLADQGRNTIYF; CDR3 DNA: TGTGCCAGCAGCTTAGCGGACCAGGGGCGAAACACCATATATTTT
V gene: TRBV4-1; J gene: TRBJ2-1; CDR3 length: 19; D gene: TRBD2; clone size: once; CDR3 protein: CASSQETTVFGGRGNEQFF; CDR3 DNA: TGCGCCAGCAGCCAAGAGACGACAGTATTTGGCGGGAGGGGGAATGAGCAGTTCTTC
V gene: TRBV7-2; J gene: TRBJ2-5; CDR3 length: 15; D gene: NA; clone size: NA; CDR3 protein: CASSPEEGVEETQYF; CDR3 DNA: TGTGCCAGCAGCCCCGAAGAAGGAGTGGAAGAGACCCAGTACTTC
V gene: TRBV11-2; J gene: TRBJ2-7; CDR3 length: 14; D gene: NA; clone size: NA; CDR3 protein: CASSPRRLGWEQYF; CDR3 DNA: TGTGCCAGCAGCCCCCGGAGACTCGGCTGGGAGCAGTACTTC
V gene: TRBV7-2; J gene: TRBJ2-3; CDR3 length: 15; D gene: TRBD2; clone size: NA; CDR3 protein: CASSSRLADTDTQYF; CDR3 DNA: TGTGCCAGCAGCTCGAGACTAGCGGACACAGATACGCAGTATTTT
V gene: TRBV28; J gene: TRBJ2-6; CDR3 length: 15; D gene: NA; clone size: NA; CDR3 protein: CASRTPSSGANVLTF; CDR3 DNA: TGTGCCAGCCGCACCCCCAGCTCTGGGGCCAACGTCCTGACTTTC
V gene: TRBV6-5; J gene: TRBJ2-7; CDR3 length: 15; D gene: NA; clone size: NA; CDR3 protein: CASSPRGASAYAQYF; CDR3 DNA: TGTGCCAGCAGCCCCCGGGGAGCATCAGCCTACGCGCAGTACTTC
V gene: TRBV6-5; J gene: TRBJ2-3; CDR3 length: 16; D gene: TRBD2; clone size: NA; CDR3 protein: CASSYSRLSGDLPQYF; CDR3 DNA: TGTGCCAGCAGTTACTCTCGGCTTAGCGGGGACCTTCCCCAGTATTTT
V gene: TRBV5-1; J gene: TRBJ1-1; CDR3 length: 13; D gene: TRBD1; clone size: NA; CDR3 protein: CASSLGSQGRAFF; CDR3 DNA: TGCGCCAGCAGCTTGGGATCACAGGGGCGAGCTTTCTTT
V gene: TRBV10-3; J gene: TRBJ2-3; CDR3 length: 15; D gene: TRBD1; clone size: NA; CDR3 protein: CAISGGQGSADTQYF; CDR3 DNA: TGTGCCATCAGTGGGGGACAGGGGAGCGCAGATACGCAGTATTTT
V gene: TRBV19; J gene: TRBJ1-1; CDR3 length: 17; D gene: TRBD1; clone size: NA; CDR3 protein: CASSIVSRDRSNTEAFF; CDR3 DNA: TGTGCCAGTAGTATCGTAAGCCGGGACAGGTCGAACACTGAAGCTTTCTTT
V gene: TRBV6-5; J gene: TRBJ2-7; CDR3 length: 13; D gene: NA; clone size: once; CDR3 protein: CASSYSSEAEQYF; CDR3 DNA: TGTGCCAGCAGTTACTCCTCTGAGGCCGAGCAGTACTTC
V gene: TRBV5-4; J gene: TRBJ2-3; CDR3 length: 15; D gene: NA; clone size: NA; CDR3 protein: CASSLDYTDTDTQYF; CDR3 DNA: TGTGCCAGCAGCTTGGATTATACAGACACAGATACGCAGTATTTT
V gene: TRBV18; J gene: TRBJ1-1; CDR3 length: 15; D gene: TRBD1; clone size: NA; CDR3 protein: CASSPSTGLNTEAFF; CDR3 DNA: TGTGCCAGCTCACCTTCGACAGGGTTGAACACTGAAGCTTTCTTT
V gene: TRBV5-6; J gene: TRBJ1-2; CDR3 length: 13; D gene: NA; clone size: NA; CDR3 protein: CASSSRGAYGYTF; CDR3 DNA: TGTGCCAGCAGCTCCAGGGGAGCCTATGGCTACACCTTC
V gene: TRBV7-2; J gene: TRBJ1-1; CDR3 length: 14; D gene: NA; clone size: NA; CDR3 protein: CASSSFFGSTEAFF; CDR3 DNA: TGTGCCAGCAGCTCTTTTTTCGGGAGCACTGAAGCTTTCTTT
V gene: TRBV5-6; J gene: TRBJ1-1; CDR3 length: 15; D gene: TRBD1; clone size: few; CDR3 protein: CASSLLDRDITEAFF; CDR3 DNA: TGTGCCAGCAGCCTCCTGGACAGGGACATCACTGAAGCTTTCTTT
V gene: TRBV7-2; J gene: TRBJ2-1; CDR3 length: 15; D gene: TRBD2; clone size: NA; CDR3 protein: CASSSSGGAGSGQFF; CDR3 DNA: TGTGCCAGCAGCTCTAGCGGGGGGGCCGGGTCAGGGCAGTTCTTC
V gene: TRBV30; J gene: TRBJ2-1; CDR3 length: 13; D gene: TRBD2; clone size: NA; CDR3 protein: CAWNLQRGAEQFF; CDR3 DNA: TGTGCCTGGAATCTACAGCGGGGCGCCGAGCAGTTCTTC
V gene: TRBV28; J gene: TRBJ1-5; CDR3 length: 17; D gene: TRBD1; clone size: NA; CDR3 protein: CASSPPPAGQRNQPQHF; CDR3 DNA: TGTGCCAGCAGCCCTCCCCCCGCGGGACAGCGGAATCAGCCCCAGCATTTT
V gene: TRBV23-1; J gene: TRBJ2-1; CDR3 length: 11; D gene: NA; clone size: NA; CDR3 protein: CASSPSDEQFF; CDR3 DNA: TGCGCCAGCAGTCCTTCCGATGAGCAGTTCTTC
V gene: TRBV7-2; J gene: TRBJ2-7; CDR3 length: 15; D gene: TRBD1; clone size: NA; CDR3 protein: CASSLRTGAWYEQYF; CDR3 DNA: TGTGCCAGCAGCTTGCGGACAGGGGCATGGTACGAGCAGTACTTC
V gene: TRBV19; J gene: TRBJ2-3; CDR3 length: 13; D gene: NA; clone size: NA; CDR3 protein: CASSSQPEKTQYF; CDR3 DNA: TGTGCCAGTAGTAGCCAACCCGAGAAGACGCAGTATTTT
V gene: TRBV7-2; J gene: TRBJ2-5; CDR3 length: 15; D gene: TRBD1; clone size: NA; CDR3 protein: CASSLRQGDEETQYF; CDR3 DNA: TGTGCCAGCAGCTTAAGACAGGGGGATGAAGAGACCCAGTACTTC